A single TCR beta chain is shown here with its context. What it binds is not known. The data are from a study of shared clonotypes between healthy human individuals. V gave up 3 bases and J gave up 0 bases, with 8 bases separating them. CDR1 and CDR2 from the germline V gene are MGHRA and YSYEKL. The CDR3 is 15 amino acids. It was CD45RO-negative cells, positively selected for CCR7, that made up naive CD8 cells, with terminally differentiated effector memory CD45RA+ cells excluded. TCRdb's copy holds only in-frame clones and misses some; the assay was immunoSEQ multiplex PCR. This sample carries roughly 2,000,000 clones, less than 95% of them seen once, and the ten largest clones take 1% to 1.5%. Findings of the study overall: The small donor group covered limited genetic and exposure diversity.

Material for sequencing was naive CD8+ T cells sorted from blood. The chain employs TRBV4-1 and TRBJ2-2; no firm D call. This sequence originates from a man aged 18 to 29 in good health. CDR3 amino acids: CASSHGHSNTGELFF. Here the CDR3 DNA reads TGCGCCAGCAGCCACGGGCACTCGAACACCGGGGAGCTGTTTTTT.